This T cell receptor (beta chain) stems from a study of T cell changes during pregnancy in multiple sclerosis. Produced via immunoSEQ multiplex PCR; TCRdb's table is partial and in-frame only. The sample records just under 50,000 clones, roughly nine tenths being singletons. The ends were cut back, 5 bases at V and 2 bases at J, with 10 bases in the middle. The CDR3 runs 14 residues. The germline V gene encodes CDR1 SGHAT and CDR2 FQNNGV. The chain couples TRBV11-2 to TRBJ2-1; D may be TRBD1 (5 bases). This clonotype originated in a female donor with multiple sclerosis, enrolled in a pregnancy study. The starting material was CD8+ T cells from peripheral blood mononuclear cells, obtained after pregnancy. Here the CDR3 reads CASSREGAYNEQFF. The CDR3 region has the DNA TGTGCCAGCAGCCGTGAAGGGGCCTACAATGAGCAGTTCTTC.